Sequencing of this TCR beta chain was carried out in a study of CXCR3-negative and CXCR3-positive naive CD8 T cells. This CDR3 has 14 amino acids. Germline CDR1 is KGHSH and CDR2 is LQKENI. The TRB cDNA libraries were prepared by 5' RACE with UMI labels. TCRdb re-called the 5' RACE reads and catalogs CDR3 proteins one per entry, DNA excluded. This table holds about 7,500 distinct CDR3 sequences. The chain combines TRBV18 with TRBJ2-1; no DNA is available, so the TRBD1 call from TCRdb remains unchecked. The receptor comes from a human donor in good health. Some clones in this sample may be carry-over from other donors' samples. Material for sequencing was naive CXCR3- CD8+ T cells from blood. This sample's subset: CD45RO-CCR7+CD27+CD95- naive CD8+ T cells lacking CXCR3 (TNR3-). CDR3 region: CASSHWDRVNEQFF.